These 9 T cell receptor beta chains originate from one sample sequenced in a study of cytomegalovirus exposure and HLA in healthy donors. PCR employed 60 Vbeta and 13 Jbeta primers. TCRdb's table, derived via immunoSEQ multiplex PCR, lists solely in-frame clones and lacks some. Of roughly 100,000 clones in the sample, 82% were seen once. The specimen sequenced was PBMCs. The source of these receptors is a man between 45 and 60 years old in good health and CMV-seronegative.

The chain uses TRBV5-8 and TRBJ2-7; TRBD1 might be the D (5 bases). Per germline, CDR1 SGHTS and CDR2 YDEGEE. Trimming removed 4 bases from V and 5 bases from J, with 10 bases in between. The CDR3 has 12 residues. The chain's CDR3 is CASSVEGDEQYF. The CDR3 DNA follows: TGTGCCAGCAGCGTTGAAGGGGACGAGCAGTACTTC.

The chain recombines TRBV10-2 with TRBJ2-7; 11 bases align to TRBD2. Trimming cost V 3 bases and J 6 bases; bases outside gene matches: 13. Per germline, CDR1 WSHSY and CDR2 SAAADI. The CDR3 sequence is 17 residues long. This CDR3 reads CASSDFPRLAGSPEQYF. The CDR3 DNA reads TGCGCCAGCAGTGATTTTCCCCGACTAGCGGGATCTCCCGAGCAGTACTTC.

V gene TRBV10-3 combines with J gene TRBJ2-3, with 8 positions matching TRBD2. Germline loops: CDR1 ENHRY, CDR2 SYGVKD. The CDR3 is 12 residues long. CDR3 nucleotide sequence: TGTGCGGGGGCTAGCGGGACAGATACGCAGTATTTT. Residues: CAGASGTDTQYF.

The table lists this clone with a few counts. The V and J genes are TRBV27 and TRBJ2-6; perhaps TRBD2 as D (6 bases). Germline lookup yields CDR1 MNHEY and CDR2 SMNVEV (reference sequence). The CDR3 length is 18 residues. V was cut by 2 bases and J by 2 bases, with 16 bases left in between. The CDR3 loop is CASSLGGWTGPGANVLTF. The DNA of the CDR3 is TGTGCCAGCAGTTTAGGGGGGTGGACGGGACCTGGGGCCAACGTCCTGACTTTC.

The rearrangement links TRBV27 to TRBJ1-1; tentatively, D is TRBD1 (5 bases). This CDR3 contains 16 residues. The V end lost 3 bases, the J end lost 4 bases, and 18 bases lay between the germline ends. Germline lookup yields CDR1 MNHEY and CDR2 SMNVEV (reference sequence). The CDR3 sequence: CASSFLLTGPGTEAFF. In DNA form, the CDR3 reads TGTGCCAGCAGTTTCTTACTAACAGGCCCCGGCACTGAAGCTTTCTTT.

The rearrangement joins TRBV10-1 to TRBJ2-5; 11 nucleotides agree with TRBD2. The J call is in doubt because the DNA end fits TRBJ2-7 better. Per the germline V gene, CDR1 is WNHNN and CDR2 is SYGVQD (reference sequence). The CDR3 covers 15 residues. This chain's CDR3 is CASSPLAGVVYEQYF. CDR3 nucleotide sequence: TGCGCCAGCAGCCCACTAGCGGGAGTGGTCTACGAGCAGTACTTC.

This clone was seen more than once but under ten times. The gene calls are TRBV27 and TRBJ2-7; D might be TRBD2 (5 bases). This CDR3 spans 16 amino acids. Germline V CDR1 and CDR2: MNHEY, SMNVEV (reference sequence). V gave up 10 bases and J gave up 3 bases, with 25 bases separating them. CDR3 in amino acids: CATSLGGGRGIYEQYF. DNA for the CDR3: TGTGCCACGAGCTTGGGTGGCGGCCGGGGAATCTACGAGCAGTACTTC.

The chain has TRBV18 and TRBJ2-7, with TRBD1 matching over 9 bases. The germline V gene has CDR1 KGHSH and CDR2 LQKENI. V lost 2 bases, J lost 5 bases, and 4 bases stayed unmatched. This CDR3 has 14 residues. CDR3 in DNA: TGTGCCAGCTCACCAGGGACAGGGCTGGACGAGCAGTACTTC. Protein sequence: CASSPGTGLDEQYF.

This clone was detected only once. The V and J genes are TRBV9 and TRBJ2-2, with 8 bases fitting TRBD2. Germline-derived CDR1 and CDR2 are SGDLS and YYNGEE. The CDR3 is 16 amino acids. The J segment lost 6 bases and the V segment lost 5 bases, leaving 12 bases of the junction unmatched. This CDR3 reads CASRPGAGGRAGELFF. The CDR3 bases are TGTGCCAGCAGACCAGGGGCGGGAGGTAGGGCCGGGGAGCTGTTTTTT.